The rows below give T cell receptor beta chains drawn from one sample of a study of OX40 agonist ivuxolimab in advanced cancers. Repertoires were generated with immunoSEQ multiplex PCR, while TCRdb's copy carries only in-frame clones and drops some. Among fewer than 30,000 clones, around 89% were seen once, and the ten largest hold 30% to 35%. The material sequenced was CD4+ or CD8+ T cells sorted from blood, taken in a trial of the OX40 agonist ivuxolimab. Receptors originate from an adult with an advanced solid tumor such as melanoma, head and neck, liver or kidney cancer. The CDR3 runs from the conserved cysteine through the conserved F or W. D genes are given only for firm matches.

v_call	j_call	d_call	cdr3_aa	cdr3_nt
TRBV19	TRBJ2-5	NA	CASSPFVGGGQETQYF	TGTGCCAGTAGCCCATTTGTGGGAGGAGGGCAAGAGACCCAGTACTTC
TRBV30	TRBJ1-2	NA	CAWSRGYGYTF	TGTGCCTGGAGCCGGGGGTACGGCTACACCTTC
TRBV4-2	TRBJ1-5	NA	CASSQDQGDQPQHF	TGTGCCAGCAGCCAAGACCAGGGAGATCAGCCCCAGCATTTT
TRBV5-1	TRBJ2-1	NA	CASSASGINEQFF	TGCGCCAGCAGCGCGTCGGGTATCAATGAGCAGTTCTTC
TRBV5-1	TRBJ2-1	NA	CASSLLVAENEQFF	TGCGCCAGCAGCTTGTTGGTAGCGGAGAATGAGCAGTTCTTC
TRBV6-5	TRBJ1-5	NA	CASSPRRGDQPQHF	TGTGCCAGCAGCCCTCGGAGGGGGGATCAGCCCCAGCATTTT
TRBV18	TRBJ2-2	NA	CASSRLRGDTGELFF	TGTGCCAGCTCACGACTACGAGGCGACACCGGGGAGCTGTTTTTT
TRBV4-3	TRBJ2-2	NA	CASSQASRNTGELFF	TGCGCCAGCAGCCAAGCCTCCAGGAACACCGGGGAGCTGTTTTTT
TRBV11-1	TRBJ2-6	NA	CASSLVGVLISGANVLTF	TGTGCCAGCAGCTTAGTGGGGGTCCTCATCTCTGGGGCCAACGTCCTGACTTTC
TRBV5-5	TRBJ1-1	TRBD1	CASSYTGQGDLRFLNTEAFF	TGTGCCAGCAGCTATACGGGACAGGGGGACCTACGATTCCTGAACACTGAAGCTTTCTTT
TRBV10-3	TRBJ1-2	NA	CAIRGQGSPGYGYTF	TGTGCCATCAGGGGGCAGGGGTCCCCGGGCTATGGCTACACCTTC
TRBV6-6	TRBJ1-6	NA	CASSYGTNNSPLHF	TGTGCCAGCAGTTACGGGACCAATAATTCACCCCTCCACTTT
TRBV4-2	TRBJ1-1	NA	CASSQEGGRRTEAFF	TGTGCCAGCAGCCAAGAGGGGGGCAGGCGGACTGAAGCTTTCTTT
TRBV5-4	TRBJ2-3	TRBD2	CASSLIRLAGDTDTQYF	TGTGCCAGCAGCTTGATTCGTCTAGCGGGAGACACAGATACGCAGTATTTT
TRBV27	TRBJ2-3	NA	CASSLAALSTDTQYF	TGTGCCAGCAGTTTAGCGGCCCTTAGCACAGATACGCAGTATTTT
TRBV4-1	TRBJ1-4	TRBD1	CASSHRDREGEKLFF	TGCGCCAGCAGCCATCGGGACAGGGAAGGTGAAAAACTGTTTTTT
TRBV5-1	TRBJ2-1	TRBD1	CASSMDRGNEQFF	TGCGCCAGCAGCATGGACAGGGGCAATGAGCAGTTCTTC